Following are 32 T cell receptor beta chains from one sample sequenced in a study of regulatory T cells in long-lasting Graves disease. Regarding time point: newly diagnosed GD, antithyroid drugs for less than 3 months. PBMC RNA was the source of the TCR library. With iRepertoire HTBI primers and Arm-PCR of CDR3 regions, TCR beta libraries were built. TCRdb re-called the multiplex PCR reads through MiXCR, storing one row per CDR3 protein. This table holds fewer than 450,000 distinct CDR3 sequences, over 14% found once. This sample was shared with a second study, whose subject was T cells in Graves' hyperthyroidism and ophthalmopathy.

Source: peripheral blood mononuclear cells (PBMCs), taken at new diagnosis, from a patient treated with antithyroid drugs. These receptors were taken from a woman between 40 and 50 years old with Graves disease.

In its sample, this clonotype was seen a few times. The chain couples TRBV5-4 to TRBJ2-3; D perhaps matches TRBD2 (6 bases). This CDR3 comprises 16 residues. Germline CDR1 and CDR2: SGHNT and YYREEE (reference sequence). Trimming left V 4 bases short and J 0 bases short, with 15 bases between. As DNA, the CDR3 is TGTGCCAGCAGCCTCCTGGAGGGACCTAGCACAGATACGCAGTATTTT. Protein product: CASSLLEGPSTDTQYF.

This clonotype was recorded many times. This chain connects TRBV11-2 to TRBJ2-3; 7 bases agree with TRBD1. The V segment lost 6 bases and the J segment 3 bases; nucleotides outside the gene matches: 12. Germline CDR1 reads SGHAT; CDR2 reads FQNNGV. The CDR3 consists of 16 residues. CDR3 loop: CASSPFPTGITDTQYF. The CDR3 coding sequence is TGTGCCAGCAGTCCATTCCCGACAGGGATAACAGATACGCAGTATTTT.

This clonotype showed up many times. J is TRBJ2-5 and V is TRBV7-6; maybe TRBD2 (5 bases). The CDR3 runs 13 residues. The V gene lost 5 bases and the J gene lost 5 bases, with 12 bases spanning the gap. CDR1 and CDR2 from the germline V gene are SGHVS and FNYEAQ. The CDR3 DNA follows: TGTGCCAGCAGCCCCGGGAACGCGGAGACCCAGTACTTC. Amino acids: CASSPGNAETQYF.

This clonotype occurred many times. The V and J genes are TRBV27 and TRBJ2-2, with D possibly TRBD1 on 6 matching bases. Germline CDR1 and CDR2: MNHEY and SMNVEV (reference sequence). V was cut by 11 bases and J by 5 bases, with 12 bases left in between. This CDR3 is built from 12 residues. CDR3 protein: CAAAGETGELFF. As DNA, the CDR3 is TGTGCCGCCGCAGGGGAAACCGGGGAGCTGTTTTTT.

In this sample, this clonotype turned up many times. The chain uses TRBV29-1 and TRBJ2-2; the D gene could be TRBD1 or TRBD2 (5 bases each). CDR1 and CDR2 from the germline V gene are SQVTM and ANQGSEA. V was clipped by 2 bases and J by 7 bases, with 17 bases between them. The CDR3 spans 15 residues. The CDR3: CSVEQGRGEGGELFF. CDR3 sequence (DNA): TGCAGCGTTGAACAGGGAAGGGGAGAGGGCGGGGAGCTGTTTTTT.

In this sample, this clonotype turned up a few times. The V and J genes are TRBV28 and TRBJ2-7; TRBD2 matches at 11 bases. J was trimmed by 5 bases and V by 5 bases; bases with no gene match: 5. Looked up from germline, CDR1 is MDHEN and CDR2 is SYDVKM. The CDR3 is 14 amino acids. This CDR3 is CASSTSGSLNEQYF. CDR3 nucleotide sequence: TGTGCCAGCAGTACTAGCGGGAGCCTCAACGAGCAGTACTTC.

This clonotype was detected many times. The rearrangement uses TRBV5-4 and TRBJ2-3; 7 bases line up with TRBD2. The CDR3 is made up of 16 amino acids. The germline V gene has CDR1 SGHNT and CDR2 YYREEE (reference sequence). V lost 0 bases to trimming and J lost 3 bases; unmatched junction nucleotides: 7. The CDR3 bases are TGTGCCAGCAGCTTGGGTTTTGGGGGAGGGACAGATACGCAGTATTTT. Amino acid sequence: CASSLGFGGGTDTQYF.

Ten or more counts support this clonotype. This chain joins TRBV19 and TRBJ2-1; D gene uncertain. Trimming left V 5 bases short and J 9 bases short, with 8 bases between. CDR1 is LNHDA, CDR2 SQIVND, per germline (reference sequence). The CDR3 is made up of 11 amino acids. CDR3 sequence: CASSPLCEQFF. CDR3 coding DNA: TGTGCCAGTAGTCCGTTGTGTGAGCAGTTCTTC. The whole variable domain, filled in from reference TRBV19 and TRBJ2-1, reads DGGITQSPKYLFRKEGQNVTLSCEQNLNHDAMYWYRQDPGQGLRLIYYSQIVNDFQKGDIAEGYSVSREKKESFPLTVTSAQKNPTAFYLCASSPLCEQFFGPGTRLTVL.

This clonotype came up many times. The V gene is TRBV27, the J gene TRBJ1-1, with 7 bases that match TRBD1. Germline-derived CDR1 and CDR2 are MNHEY and SMNVEV (reference sequence). J was trimmed by 4 bases and V by 5 bases; bases with no gene match: 10. The CDR3 has 15 residues. Here the CDR3 reads CASSLDRAWGTEAFF. The CDR3 DNA sequence: TGTGCCAGCAGTCTTGACAGGGCCTGGGGCACTGAAGCTTTCTTT.

This clonotype occurred once. The genes are TRBV27 and TRBJ2-7; 8 bases are shared with TRBD2. Germline V gene sequence: CDR1 MNHEY, CDR2 SMNVEV (reference sequence). V shed 6 bases, J shed 4 bases, and the junction held 11 bases outside the gene matches. This CDR3 contains 15 residues. CDR3 DNA: TGTGCCAGCAGAATTCGGGGGGGGTTTAGTTACGAGCAGTACTTC. The encoded protein is CASRIRGGFSYEQYF.

The rearrangement uses TRBV4-1 and TRBJ2-1, with 10 bases fitting TRBD2. Germline CDR1 reads MGHRA; CDR2 reads YSYEKL. The ends lost 4 bases at V and 5 bases at J; junction bases unmatched: 5. The CDR3 covers 15 residues. The CDR3 reads CASSPGLAINNEQFF. The CDR3 DNA is TGCGCCAGCAGCCCGGGACTAGCGATAAACAATGAGCAGTTCTTC.

This clonotype was observed many times. V usage is TRBV28 and J usage is TRBJ2-1; perhaps TRBD2 as D (6 bases). CDR1 MDHEN and CDR2 SYDVKM come from the germline V gene. The CDR3 length is 17 residues. V was pared by 5 bases and J by 10 bases, with 27 bases between. The chain's CDR3 is CASSGEETKKRKVEQFF. In nucleotides, the CDR3 is TGTGCCAGCAGTGGGGAGGAGACTAAAAAGCGTAAGGTGGAGCAGTTCTTC.

The chain carries TRBV12-3 or TRBV12-4 and TRBJ2-4, with D possibly TRBD1 on 5 matching bases. Trimming cost V 6 bases and J 4 bases, with 10 bases left between them. This CDR3 has 13 amino acids. Here the CDR3 reads CASRSTGKNIQYF. The CDR3 coding sequence is TGTGCCAGCAGGTCCACAGGAAAAAACATTCAGTACTTC.

This clonotype appeared a few times. J is TRBJ2-7 and V is TRBV5-5, with 12 bases matching TRBD2. The CDR3 is made up of 17 amino acids. Germline V lookup: CDR1 SGHKS, CDR2 YYEKEE (reference sequence). With V trimmed by 4 bases and J by 3 bases, 11 bases remained unmatched. CDR3 protein: CASSPNRLAGDLYEQYF. In DNA form, the CDR3 reads TGTGCCAGCAGCCCGAACCGACTAGCGGGAGACCTCTACGAGCAGTACTTC.

In this sample, this clonotype turned up a few times. This chain connects TRBV7-6 to TRBJ2-1; a possible D gene is TRBD1 (6 bases). The CDR3 totals 16 residues. Trimming took 1 base from V and 4 from J, leaving 14 bases between them. Looked up from germline, CDR1 is SGHVS and CDR2 is FNYEAQ. CDR3 residues: CASSLGEFQGYNEQFF. CDR3 bases: TGTGCCAGCAGCTTAGGCGAATTCCAGGGGTACAATGAGCAGTTCTTC.

This clonotype appeared once. Because it lacks the conserved phenylalanine or tryptophan at the end, this CDR3 is likely a read error. The chain couples TRBV10-3 to TRBJ2-2; 10 nucleotides line up with TRBD1. The V and J ends lost 3 bases and 1 base, in that order; junction bases with no gene match: 14. Germline assignment: CDR1 ENHRY and CDR2 SYGVKD. This CDR3 is built from 20 residues. CDR3 DNA: TGTGCCATCAGTGACGTCCCGGGACAGGGGTTTACAGGGAACACCGGGGAGCTGTTTTTG. The encoded protein is CAISDVPGQGFTGNTGELFL.

This chain joins TRBV6-1 and TRBJ2-6; perhaps TRBD1 as D (6 bases). This CDR3 has 15 amino acids. Germline-derived CDR1 and CDR2 are MNHNS and SASEGT. V was trimmed by 6 bases and J by 0 bases, leaving 9 bases between them. The CDR3 region has the DNA TGTGCCAGCAGAACAGGGAACTCTGGGGCCAACGTCCTGACTTTC. Translating gives CASRTGNSGANVLTF.

The rearrangement joins TRBV6-1 to TRBJ2-5; D is undetermined. This CDR3 is 14 amino acids long. With 8 bases removed from V and 1 base from J, the gap between germline ends came to 14 bases. Germline V lookup: CDR1 MNHNS, CDR2 SASEGT. CDR3 in amino acids: CASAIETVQETQYF. The CDR3 nucleotides read TGTGCCAGCGCCATAGAAACAGTCCAAGAGACCCAGTACTTC.

The genes are TRBV29-1 and TRBJ1-5; a possible D gene is TRBD1 (5 bases). Germline CDR1 SQVTM, CDR2 ANQGSEA. V dropped 4 bases and J dropped 2 bases, with 9 bases sitting between them. This CDR3 contains 13 residues. The CDR3 spells CSVGRDGNQPQHF. The CDR3 coding sequence is TGCAGCGTTGGCAGGGATGGCAATCAGCCCCAGCATTTT.

On this clonotype: A much larger clone differs by one base, so this may be a read error. This CDR3 reads CASSEGGGWGNQPRHF. Here the CDR3 DNA reads TGTGCCAGCAGCGAGGGGGGGGGTTGGGGCAATCAGCCCCGGCATTTT. The rearrangement joins TRBV9 to TRBJ1-5; D is perhaps TRBD1 (6 bases). Germline values: CDR1 SGDLS, CDR2 YYNGEE. CDR3 length: 16 residues.

This clonotype was seen repeatedly, ten times or more. The CDR3 reads CASSSLGGQKGQYF. DNA for the CDR3: TGTGCCAGCAGTTCTTTAGGGGGACAGAAAGGGCAGTATTTT. The V gene is TRBV12-3 or TRBV12-4, the J gene TRBJ2-3; 7 nucleotides line up with TRBD1. Trimming took 4 bases from V and 11 from J; bases not matched to a gene: 12. The CDR3 length is 14 residues.

This clonotype was seen a handful of times. J is TRBJ2-1 and V is TRBV18, with 9 positions matching TRBD2. From germline, CDR1 is KGHSH and CDR2 LQKENI. The CDR3 is 15 amino acids. Unmatched junction bases numbered 7, after V lost 3 bases and J lost 7 bases. In nucleotides, the CDR3 is TGTGCCAGCTCACCGCCGGCGGGAGGGCAGAATGAGCAGTTCTTC. Translation gives CASSPPAGGQNEQFF.

A few counts support this clonotype. The V call is TRBV11-2, the J call TRBJ1-6; D might be TRBD1 (5 bases). V was shortened by 8 bases and J by 14 bases, with 34 bases between the two germline ends. Per germline, CDR1 SGHAT and CDR2 FQNNGV. The CDR3 consists of 18 residues. The CDR3 reads CASAGRSRGGWGNLALHF. DNA of the CDR3: TGTGCCAGCGCCGGGAGGAGCCGGGGCGGTTGGGGTAATTTGGCCCTCCACTTT. Full variable domain (remainder filled in from reference TRBV11-2 and TRBJ1-6): EAGVAQSPRYKIIEKRQSVAFWCNPISGHATLYWYQQILGQGPKLLIQFQNNGVVDDSQLPKDRFSAERLKGVDSTLKIQPAKLEDSAVYLCASAGRSRGGWGNLALHFGNGTRLTVT.

The sample holds many counts of this clonotype. The CDR3 DNA is TGTGCCAGCAGTTTATCTTGGGGGGGGGCTGAAGCTTTCTTT. It translates to CASSLSWGGAEAFF. The chain has TRBV28 and TRBJ1-1; a possible D gene is TRBD1 (5 bases). CDR3 length equals 14 residues. Trimming took 1 base from V and 6 from J, leaving 12 bases between them. Germline-derived CDR1 and CDR2 are MDHEN and SYDVKM.

This clonotype showed up just a few times. The J gene is TRBJ2-1, the V gene TRBV15; unclear D gene. From germline, CDR1 is LNHNV and CDR2 YYDKDF (reference sequence). Trimming pared 3 bases from V and 12 bases from J, leaving 12 bases between. The CDR3 extends over 12 amino acids. The CDR3 DNA reads as TGTGCCACCAGCAGCATTAACGTCCGGCAGTTCTTC. The encoded protein is CATSSINVRQFF. Drawing the rest from reference TRBV15 and TRBJ2-1, the complete variable domain is DAMVIQNPRYQVTQFGKPVTLSCSQTLNHNVMYWYQQKSSQAPKLLFHYYDKDFNNEADTPDNFQSRRPNTSFCFLDIRSPGLGDTAMYLCATSSINVRQFFGPGTRLTVL.

V gene TRBV7-9 combines with J gene TRBJ1-2, with D possibly being TRBD1 (5 bases). Trimming removed 1 base at V and 4 bases at J, with 16 bases between. Germline V gives CDR1 SEHNR, CDR2 FQNEAQ (reference sequence). This CDR3 contains 16 residues. CDR3 sequence reads: CASSLGSGGGRYGYTF. Here the CDR3 DNA reads TGTGCCAGCAGCTTAGGAAGTGGGGGGGGACGCTATGGCTACACCTTC. The variable domain in full, completed from reference TRBV7-9 and TRBJ1-2, reads DTGVSQNPRHKITKRGQNVTFRCDPISEHNRLYWYRQTLGQGPEFLTYFQNEAQLEKSRLLSDRFSAERPKGSFSTLEIQRTEQGDSAMYLCASSLGSGGGRYGYTFGSGTRLTVV.

V and J are TRBV6-2 or TRBV6-3 and TRBJ2-1; possible D gene TRBD1, 5 bases. TRBJ2-5 explains the end of the DNA better; the J call may be wrong. This CDR3 has 19 residues. The germline V gene has CDR1 MNHEY and CDR2 SVGEGT. The CDR3 sequence: CASSYFFPQGARWQETQYF. The CDR3 nucleotides read TGTGCCAGCAGTTACTTTTTCCCCCAGGGTGCTAGATGGCAAGAGACCCAGTACTTC.

This clonotype was detected ten times or more. V and J are TRBV5-6 and TRBJ2-5; D remains unclear. Germline CDR1 SGHDT, CDR2 YYEEEE. Trimming pared 3 bases from V and 1 base from J, leaving 10 bases between. CDR3 size: 14 residues. The CDR3 DNA reads TGTGCCAGCAGCTCCCGGGTGGTCCAAGAGACCCAGTACTTC. Translating it yields CASSSRVVQETQYF.

This clonotype has ten or more counts. A read error may account for a junction end that differs from germline. The rearrangement uses TRBV2 and TRBJ1-1; D is undetermined. The CDR3 consists of 12 residues. Germline CDR1 and CDR2: SNHLY and FYNNEI. CDR3 sequence (DNA): TGCGCCAGCAGTTGGGGGAACACTGAAGCTTTCTTT. Its translation: CASSWGNTEAFF.

This clonotype was detected only a few times. This sequence joins TRBV28 and TRBJ2-7, with D possibly matching TRBD2 (6 bases). The CDR3 contains 17 residues. Trimming left V 6 bases short and J 0 bases short, with 21 bases between. Germline V gene lookup returns CDR1 MDHEN and CDR2 SYDVKM. The CDR3 DNA reads as TGTGCCAGCAGGTCCACACCGGGAGCGAAGAACTCCTACGAGCAGTACTTC. Translated: CASRSTPGAKNSYEQYF. Full variable domain (remainder filled in from reference TRBV28 and TRBJ2-7): DVKVTQSSRYLVKRTGEKVFLECVQDMDHENMFWYRQDPGLGLRLIYFSYDVKMKEKGDIPEGYSVSREKKERFSLILESASTNQTSMYLCASRSTPGAKNSYEQYFGPGTRLTVT.

The rearrangement links TRBV28 to TRBJ2-2; D remains unclear. CDR3 length equals 16 residues. The V end lost 2 bases, the J end lost 8 bases, and 18 bases lay between the germline ends. CDR1 is MDHEN and CDR2 is SYDVKM in the germline V gene. CDR3 bases: TGTGCCAGCAGTTTAATTGGAAGATCTGGCTCTGGGGAGCTGTTTTTT. Translation gives CASSLIGRSGSGELFF.

This clonotype came up a few times. The chain links TRBV10-3 to TRBJ1-3; unclear D gene. Germline CDR1 ENHRY, CDR2 SYGVKD. The CDR3 has 15 residues. V was trimmed by 0 bases and J by 0 bases, leaving 6 bases between them. The CDR3 coding sequence is TGTGCCATCAGTGAGTCACAAGACTCTGGAAACACCATATATTTT. Translation gives CAISESQDSGNTIYF.